A single sample gave rise to the 8 T cell receptor beta chains below, sequenced in a study of technical replicates of blood from a handful of donors. Repertoires were generated with immunoSEQ multiplex PCR, while TCRdb's copy carries only in-frame clones and drops some. The data contain around 16,000 clones, about 89% of them singletons. Sequencing input: PBMCs. Receptors were obtained from a human donor in good health.

V gene TRBV6-1 combines with J gene TRBJ1-1; 9 nucleotides agree with TRBD1. The CDR3 consists of 15 residues. CDR1 is MNHNS, CDR2 SASEGT, per germline. V shed 6 bases and J 1 base; nucleotides not matched to a gene: 6. Written as DNA, the CDR3 is TGTGCCAGCAGACTCACAGGGGGCGCGAACACTGAAGCTTTCTTT. Translation gives CASRLTGGANTEAFF.

V gene TRBV5-6 combines with J gene TRBJ2-7, with 7 bases lining up with TRBD1. This CDR3 region has 14 residues. V lost 4 bases to trimming and J lost 3 bases; unmatched junction nucleotides: 7. CDR1 SGHDT and CDR2 YYEEEE come from the germline V gene. This CDR3 reads CASSGWTGVYEQYF. The DNA of the CDR3 is TGTGCCAGCAGCGGGTGGACAGGCGTCTACGAGCAGTACTTC.

DNA for the CDR3: TGTGCCATCAGTGATGGGAGGCAATCAACTAATGAAAAACTGTTTTTT. Residues: CAISDGRQSTNEKLFF. The V and J genes are TRBV10-3 and TRBJ1-4; D remains unclear. Trimming removed 3 bases at V and 0 bases at J, with 11 bases between. There are 16 residues in the CDR3. Germline-derived CDR1 and CDR2 are ENHRY and SYGVKD.

In this sample, this clone turned up once. This CDR3 reads CASSLVGGGASGRDTQYF. In DNA form, the CDR3 reads TGTGCCAGCAGCTTAGTTGGAGGAGGCGCTAGCGGGAGAGATACGCAGTATTTT. The rearrangement links TRBV7-6 to TRBJ2-3, with 10 bases matching TRBD2. J gave up 5 bases and V 1 base, and 12 bases lay outside the gene matches. Germline lookup yields CDR1 SGHVS and CDR2 FNYEAQ. The CDR3 is made up of 18 amino acids.

The chain has TRBV27 and TRBJ2-2; the D is unclear. The V and J ends lost 3 bases and 1 base respectively, with 6 bases between them. The CDR3 has 14 amino acids. Germline assignment: CDR1 MNHEY and CDR2 SMNVEV (reference sequence). The CDR3: CASSFSMNTGELFF. The CDR3 bases are TGTGCCAGCAGTTTTTCCATGAACACCGGGGAGCTGTTTTTT.

The chain recombines TRBV28 with TRBJ1-5; D is possibly TRBD1 (6 bases). Trimming took 10 bases from V and 6 from J, leaving 19 bases between them. Per germline, CDR1 MDHEN and CDR2 SYDVKM. The CDR3 totals 14 residues. The CDR3 sequence: CATTDGTLPQPQHF. DNA of the CDR3: TGTGCCACCACTGACGGGACACTTCCTCAGCCCCAGCATTTT.

The chain couples TRBV10-3 to TRBJ2-5; 11 positions match TRBD2. Per germline, CDR1 ENHRY and CDR2 SYGVKD. The CDR3 has 18 amino acids. Trimming cost V 7 bases and J 4 bases; bases outside gene matches: 17. The CDR3 sequence is CAINGQKGLAGEGETQYF. CDR3 DNA sequence: TGTGCCATCAACGGACAAAAAGGACTAGCGGGCGAGGGAGAGACCCAGTACTTC.

The DNA for the CDR3 is TGTGCCAGCAGTCTCGGACAGGGGACTCAGCCCCAGCATTTT. It codes for CASSLGQGTQPQHF. This chain joins TRBV28 and TRBJ1-5; TRBD1 matches at 9 bases. V shed 5 bases, J shed 6 bases, and the junction held 5 bases outside the gene matches. CDR3 size: 14 residues. CDR1 is MDHEN, CDR2 SYDVKM, per germline.